This paragraph reports one T cell receptor (beta chain). What it binds is unknown. This table comes from immunoSEQ multiplex PCR, and its TCRdb copy is limited to in-frame clones, with some not included. The sample has about 11,000 clones, 82% seen once. The data are from a study of immune evolution from preneoplasia to lung adenocarcinoma. Study-wide results and limits: T cell clonality was higher in KRAS-mutant than EGFR-mutant or wild-type nodules.

The CDR3 runs to 15 residues. CDR1 is SGHDN, CDR2 FVKESK, per germline. The V and J ends lost 2 bases and 9 bases, in that order; junction bases with no gene match: 6. The source of this sequence is a person between 65 and 79 years old with lung adenocarcinoma. The chain couples TRBV14 to TRBJ2-1; 11 nucleotides agree with TRBD2. Sequencing used FFPE minimally invasive lung adenocarcinoma tissue. The CDR3 DNA follows: TGTGCCAGCAGCCAATATACTAGCGGGAGATCTGAGCAGTTCTTC. Residues: CASSQYTSGRSEQFF.